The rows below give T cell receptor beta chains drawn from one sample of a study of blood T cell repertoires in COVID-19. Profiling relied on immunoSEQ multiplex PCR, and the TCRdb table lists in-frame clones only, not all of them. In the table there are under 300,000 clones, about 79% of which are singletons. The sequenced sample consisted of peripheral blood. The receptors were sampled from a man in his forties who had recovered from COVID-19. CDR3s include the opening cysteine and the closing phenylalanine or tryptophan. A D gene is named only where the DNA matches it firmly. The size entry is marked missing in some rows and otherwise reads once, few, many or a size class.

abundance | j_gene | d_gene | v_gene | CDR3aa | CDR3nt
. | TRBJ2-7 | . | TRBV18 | CASSPEGEQSYEQYF | TGTGCCAGCTCACCCGAGGGGGAACAGTCCTACGAGCAGTACTTC
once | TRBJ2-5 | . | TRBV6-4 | CASTPDREGAQYF | TGTGCCAGCACCCCGGACAGGGAGGGGGCCCAGTACTTC
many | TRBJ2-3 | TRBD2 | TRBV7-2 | CASSFLAGGGRTDTQYF | TGTGCCAGCAGCTTCCTAGCGGGAGGAGGGCGCACAGATACGCAGTATTTT
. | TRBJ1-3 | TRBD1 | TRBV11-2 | CASSFFRGAGNTIYF | TGTGCCAGCAGCTTCTTCAGGGGGGCTGGAAACACCATATATTTT
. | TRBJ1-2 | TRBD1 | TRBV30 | CAATGTGPGYTF | TGTGCCGCGACCGGGACAGGCCCGGGCTACACCTTC
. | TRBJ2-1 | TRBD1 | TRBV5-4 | CASSGGVPGQGNEQFF | TGTGCCAGCAGCGGGGGGGTGCCGGGACAGGGCAATGAGCAGTTCTTC
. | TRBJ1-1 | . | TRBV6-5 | CASSSPRDTGAFF | TGTGCCAGCAGTTCCCCACGGGACACGGGGGCTTTCTTT
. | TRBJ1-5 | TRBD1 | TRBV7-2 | CASTSQGANQPQHF | TGTGCCAGCACCTCACAGGGGGCGAATCAGCCCCAGCATTTT
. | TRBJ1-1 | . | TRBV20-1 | CSGQSLGEAFF | TGCAGCGGACAGTCCTTAGGTGAAGCTTTCTTT
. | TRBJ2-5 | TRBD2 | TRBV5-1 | CASSPGTSGMQETQYF | TGCGCCAGCAGCCCTGGGACTAGCGGGATGCAAGAGACCCAGTACTTC
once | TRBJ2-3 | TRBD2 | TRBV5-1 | CASSPRTGTSGKDTQYF | TGCGCCAGCAGCCCAAGGACCGGGACTAGCGGGAAGGATACGCAGTATTTT
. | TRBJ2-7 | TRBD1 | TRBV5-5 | CASSWSTGGYEQYF | TGTGCCAGCAGCTGGTCGACAGGGGGCTACGAGCAGTACTTC
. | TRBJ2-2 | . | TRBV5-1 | CASSLDRQKLYTGELFF | TGCGCCAGCAGCTTGGACCGGCAGAAACTATACACCGGGGAGCTGTTTTTT
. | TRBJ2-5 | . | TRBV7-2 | CASSFHAGQQETQYF | TGTGCCAGCAGCTTTCATGCGGGACAGCAAGAGACCCAGTACTTC
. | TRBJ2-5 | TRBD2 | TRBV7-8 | CASSLADGRETQYF | TGTGCCAGCAGCTTGGCAGACGGGAGGGAGACCCAGTACTTC
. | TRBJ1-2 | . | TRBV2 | CASSEGGFNGYTF | TGTGCCAGCAGTGAAGGAGGGTTTAATGGCTACACCTTC
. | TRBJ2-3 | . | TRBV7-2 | CASSFGDTQYF | TGTGCCAGCAGCTTCGGAGATACGCAGTATTTT
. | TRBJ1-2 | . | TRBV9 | CASSGGPWQGNYGYTF | TGTGCCAGCAGCGGAGGGCCGTGGCAGGGGAACTATGGCTACACCTTC
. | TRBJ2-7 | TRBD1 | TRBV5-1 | CASSKQGSYEQYF | TGCGCCAGCAGCAAACAGGGGAGCTACGAGCAGTACTTC
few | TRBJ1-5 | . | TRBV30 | CACPRGCQPQHF | TGTGCCTGCCCACGGGGGTGTCAGCCCCAGCATTTT
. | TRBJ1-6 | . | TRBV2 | CASRVRGAQLNSPLHF | TGTGCCAGCAGGGTTCGGGGGGCACAACTTAATTCACCCCTCCACTTT
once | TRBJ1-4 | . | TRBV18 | CASSRRPANEKLFF | TGTGCCAGCTCACGCAGGCCGGCTAATGAAAAACTGTTTTTT